The entry below gives a single T cell receptor (beta chain) sequence along with its context. Its specificity is not known. This record comes from a study of cytomegalovirus exposure and HLA in healthy donors. Study-level points and caveats: In a later analysis, CMV-associated beta chains were mostly HLA-associated, it appeared. Most TCR sequences were rare, but some public TCRs occurred in many donors. Beyond CMV serostatus, there was no information to go on about immune exposure.

J gave up 8 bases and V 1 base, and 13 bases lay outside the gene matches. This CDR3 is 16 amino acids long. Germline V gene lookup returns CDR1 SGHVS and CDR2 FQNEAQ. Vbeta (60) and Jbeta (13) primers were used in the PCR. Using immunoSEQ multiplex PCR, the repertoire was profiled, and TCRdb retains in-frame clones only, with some absent. This sample yields 75,000 to 100,000 clones, of which 55% to 80% are seen a single time; 3% to 4% belongs to the top ten. This receptor was taken from a man aged 40-49 years in good health and CMV-seronegative. The rearrangement uses TRBV7-8 and TRBJ1-1; TRBD1 matches 7 bases. Sequenced material: PBMCs. This CDR3 is CASSLDEGAGIPEAFF. For the CDR3, the DNA is TGTGCCAGCAGCTTAGACGAGGGGGCCGGAATACCCGAAGCTTTCTTT.